This T cell receptor beta chain was profiled in a study of cytomegalovirus exposure and HLA in healthy donors. Broader study findings: Segments of the TCR beta V type were, in most cases, productive about 87% or about 30% of the time in an earlier analysis. Associated with HLA alleles at 0.05 false discovery rate in a later analysis were around 15,000 TCR beta sequences. With DRB1 most and HLA-C fewest, TCR association rates differed between HLA loci in a later analysis.

PCR was performed using 60 Vbeta and 13 Jbeta primers. Using immunoSEQ multiplex PCR, the repertoire was profiled, and TCRdb retains in-frame clones only, with some absent. Found here are approximately 140,000 clones, 80% of them singletons; the top ten hold nearly 7%. Notes on this clone: What it recognizes is unknown.

Per germline, CDR1 GTSNPN and CDR2 SVGIG (reference sequence). The trim removed 2 bases at V and 9 bases at J, leaving 12 bases unmatched. There are 15 residues in the CDR3. Sequencing used PBMCs. The V and J genes are TRBV30 and TRBJ2-1; 8 nucleotides agree with TRBD2. The clonotype originates from a man aged 40-50 years in good health and CMV-seropositive. The chain's CDR3 is CAWSPPGLVLGEQFF. The CDR3 DNA sequence: TGTGCCTGGAGTCCCCCGGGACTAGTGTTGGGTGAGCAGTTCTTC.